This T cell receptor (beta chain) is drawn from a study of T cells after yellow fever vaccination. Study in general: Where fractions had low cell numbers, libraries were prepared from them with the SMART-Seq v4 Ultra Low Input RNA kit. General study points: FACS-sorted repertoires could contain abundant clonotypes contaminating from the bulk population. It was the secondary response that reached its peak faster, day 5 versus 15, but it was weaker.

V was pared by 0 bases and J by 1 base, with 9 bases between. CDR3 length equals 15 residues. Germline V CDR1 and CDR2: MNHEY, SVGEGT. A few counts support this clonotype. The antigen is unknown. It was through 5'RACE template switching that TCR cDNA was made, with a universal primer site and UMIs added. MiXCR, applied by TCRdb to the 5' RACE reads, yields one record per CDR3 protein. The sample lists more than 350,000 distinct CDR3 sequences; around a tenth were seen once. The material was PBMCs, obtained on the day of the first yellow fever vaccination. The chain employs TRBV6-2 or TRBV6-3 and TRBJ1-1; D is ambiguous. The source is a man aged 18 to 30 who received the YFV17D yellow fever vaccine. CDR3 bases: TGTGCCAGCAGTTACTCGAGTTTTAGGAACACTGAAGCTTTCTTT. Amino acids: CASSYSSFRNTEAFF.